The 22 T cell receptor beta chains below all came from one sample that was sequenced in a study of T cell changes during pregnancy in multiple sclerosis. Measured with immunoSEQ multiplex PCR; TCRdb has only the in-frame clones, and not every one. The profile shows about 42,000 clones, about 85% of them singletons. Sequenced here: CD4+ T cells from peripheral blood mononuclear cells, sampled after pregnancy. These receptors were obtained from a female donor with multiple sclerosis, enrolled in a pregnancy study.

This chain joins TRBV9 and TRBJ1-1; 7 bases agree with TRBD1. The CDR3 runs 14 residues. Trimming removed 2 bases from V and 1 base from J; junction bases left unmatched: 2. Germline V gene sequence: CDR1 SGDLS, CDR2 YYNGEE. CDR3 loop: CASSVQGGNTEAFF. The CDR3 coding sequence is TGTGCCAGCAGCGTCCAGGGGGGGAACACTGAAGCTTTCTTT.

This chain links TRBV7-2 with TRBJ2-5, with 12 bases aligning to TRBD2. Germline values: CDR1 SGHTA, CDR2 FQGNSA. With 1 base clipped from V and 9 bases from J, the junction kept 3 bases outside the gene matches. CDR3 size: 14 residues. CDR3 in amino acids: CASSLGPSGGAQYF. CDR3 DNA: TGTGCCAGCAGCTTAGGGCCTAGCGGGGGGGCCCAGTACTTC.

The chain joins TRBV5-1 to TRBJ2-7; D gene ambiguous. V dropped 1 base and J dropped 5 bases, with 10 bases sitting between them. Germline V gene sequence: CDR1 SGHRS, CDR2 YFSETQ. The CDR3 covers 13 residues. This CDR3 reads CASSLQESHEQYF. The CDR3, as DNA: TGCGCCAGCAGCTTGCAGGAATCCCACGAGCAGTACTTC.

This chain connects TRBV2 to TRBJ2-5; D may be TRBD2 (6 bases). The assigned J gene may be wrong: the sequence end matches TRBJ2-7 better. The CDR3 has 14 amino acids. Per germline, CDR1 SNHLY and CDR2 FYNNEI. Here the CDR3 reads CASRGTYSSYEQYF. CDR3 bases: TGTGCCAGCCGCGGGACTTATAGCTCCTACGAGCAGTACTTC.

This chain links TRBV2 with TRBJ2-3; 8 bases match TRBD2. There are 13 residues in the CDR3. The germline CDR1 and CDR2 sequences are SNHLY and FYNNEI. V trimming: 11 bases; J trimming: 1 base; junction bases outside the gene matches: 5. This chain's CDR3 is CASGGVGTDTQYF. The CDR3 coding sequence is TGTGCCTCCGGGGGGGTCGGCACAGATACGCAGTATTTT.

The genes are TRBV5-5 and TRBJ2-3; 8 positions match TRBD2. The CDR3 is made up of 17 amino acids. After removal of 1 base from V and 2 bases from J, the junction contained 9 bases not matched to a gene. CDR1 SGHKS and CDR2 YYEKEE come from the germline V gene (reference sequence). This CDR3 reads CASSLFRGGGSTDTQYF. In DNA form, the CDR3 reads TGTGCCAGCAGCTTGTTCCGGGGCGGGGGGTCCACAGATACGCAGTATTTT.

The V and J genes are TRBV5-1 and TRBJ2-6; 10 bases fit TRBD1. Germline-derived CDR1 and CDR2 are SGHRS and YFSETQ. The trim removed 1 base at V and 0 bases at J, leaving 4 bases unmatched. The length of the CDR3 is 18 residues. The CDR3 DNA reads as TGCGCCAGCAGCTTGCTGACAGGGGGCCCCTCTGGGGCCAACGTCCTGACTTTC. Protein sequence: CASSLLTGGPSGANVLTF.

V is TRBV2 and J is TRBJ1-4; D is unresolved. Trimming took off 6 bases at V and 11 bases at J, with 13 bases between the two ends. This CDR3 has 12 residues. CDR1 SNHLY and CDR2 FYNNEI come from the germline V gene. In DNA form, the CDR3 reads TGTGCCAGCAGGACGGAGGGAGGGAAACTGTTTTTT. Its protein product is CASRTEGGKLFF.

The gene calls are TRBV7-9 and TRBJ1-1; maybe TRBD1 (6 bases). Germline loops: CDR1 SEHNR, CDR2 FQNEAQ (reference sequence). V lost 2 bases, J lost 10 bases, and 11 bases lay in between. This CDR3 is built from 12 residues. DNA for the CDR3: TGTGCCAGCAGCTTAAACAGGGTGGGAGCTTTCTTT. Amino acid sequence: CASSLNRVGAFF.

The chain combines TRBV9 with TRBJ2-2; tentative D call: TRBD1 (6 bases). CDR1 SGDLS and CDR2 YYNGEE come from the germline V gene. The CDR3 totals 16 residues. V gave up 0 bases and J gave up 2 bases, with 11 bases separating them. CDR3 nucleotides: TGTGCCAGCAGCGTAGCTACAGGGCTCAACACCGGGGAGCTGTTTTTT. This translates into CASSVATGLNTGELFF.

The chain's CDR3 is CAWRSSYNSPLHF. The DNA for the CDR3 is TGTGCCTGGAGGAGCTCCTATAATTCACCCCTCCACTTT. This sequence joins TRBV30 and TRBJ1-6; D gene uncertain. This CDR3 is 13 amino acids long. Between the trimmed V and J ends, which lost 3 bases and 0 bases, there was a span of 3 bases. Germline V CDR1 and CDR2: GTSNPN, SVGIG (reference sequence).

Only one count was recorded for this clone. This chain links TRBV6-6 with TRBJ1-1; D remains unclear. V lost 10 bases, J lost 1 base, and 10 bases lay in between. Looked up from germline, CDR1 is MNHNY and CDR2 is SVGAGI (reference sequence). This CDR3 is 12 amino acids long. The CDR3 DNA follows: TGTGCCACCCGGGGTGCGAACACTGAAGCTTTCTTT. Residues: CATRGANTEAFF.

The J gene is TRBJ2-5, the V gene TRBV6-5; TRBD1 agrees at 8 bases. CDR1 and CDR2 from the germline V gene are MNHEY and SVGAGI. This CDR3 region has 15 residues. The ends lost 6 bases at V and 1 base at J; junction bases unmatched: 7. Written as DNA, the CDR3 is TGTGCCAGCAGCCGACATGGGACAGGCCAAGAGACCCAGTACTTC. As protein: CASSRHGTGQETQYF.

This clone has just one count. The chain uses TRBV28 and TRBJ2-7; the D gene is possibly TRBD2 (5 bases). This CDR3 comprises 16 residues. V shed 2 bases and J shed 1 base, with 15 bases lying between them. Germline CDR1 reads MDHEN; CDR2 reads SYDVKM. This CDR3 is CASSLAGSFPSYEQYF. The CDR3 coding sequence is TGTGCCAGCAGTTTAGCGGGCAGCTTCCCTTCCTACGAGCAGTACTTC.

The V and J genes are TRBV5-1 and TRBJ1-6; D is unclear. CDR3 size: 15 residues. Looked up from germline, CDR1 is SGHRS and CDR2 is YFSETQ. V lost 4 bases and J 0 bases, leaving 8 bases between the germline ends. CDR3 nucleotides: TGCGCCAGCAGCCTGGGGAGCTCCTATAATTCACCCCTCCACTTT. It translates to CASSLGSSYNSPLHF.

The V gene is TRBV9, the J gene TRBJ1-2, with TRBD1 matching 7 bases. Germline loops: CDR1 SGDLS, CDR2 YYNGEE. This CDR3 is built from 14 residues. V was pared by 2 bases and J by 6 bases, with 7 bases of the junction left unmatched. Here the CDR3 DNA reads TGTGCCAGCAGCGTTACAGGGGTGGGGGATGGCTACACCTTC. Translation gives CASSVTGVGDGYTF.

The V gene is TRBV7-8, the J gene TRBJ1-1; TRBD1 agrees at 12 bases. Trimming at V came to 4 bases and at J to 3 bases, leaving 3 bases not matched to a gene. The CDR3 extends over 15 amino acids. From germline, CDR1 is SGHVS and CDR2 FQNEAQ. The CDR3 is CASSSGTGGYTEAFF. CDR3 nucleotide sequence: TGTGCCAGCAGCTCAGGGACAGGGGGCTACACTGAAGCTTTCTTT.

This clone was picked up one time. The chain has TRBV10-1 and TRBJ1-1; a weak D match, TRBD1 (5 bases). Germline loops: CDR1 WNHNN, CDR2 SYGVQD (reference sequence). CDR3 length: 14 residues. The V and J ends lost 4 bases and 6 bases respectively, with 15 bases between them. The CDR3 coding sequence is TGCGCCAGCAGTGCCAGGGCCCGAGCCTCTGAAGCTTTCTTT. Translated, it gives CASSARARASEAFF.

The chain links TRBV6-1 to TRBJ1-2; no reliable D call. CDR1 is MNHNS and CDR2 is SASEGT in the germline V gene. The CDR3 extends over 10 amino acids. V lost 6 bases and J lost 8, with 7 bases in between. This CDR3 reads CASSLRGYTF. CDR3 sequence (DNA): TGTGCCAGCAGCCTTCGGGGCTACACCTTC.

This rearrangement joins TRBV11-2 to TRBJ1-1; D gene unclear. The germline CDR1 and CDR2 sequences are SGHAT and FQNNGV. Trimming removed 5 bases at V and 1 base at J, with 5 bases between. This CDR3 is 12 amino acids long. CDR3 amino acids: CASSPKNTEAFF. The CDR3 DNA sequence: TGTGCCAGCAGCCCAAAGAACACTGAAGCTTTCTTT.

The chain has TRBV5-4 and TRBJ2-1; TRBD2 matches 9 bases. Trimming at V came to 4 bases and at J to 4 bases, leaving 6 bases not matched to a gene. CDR3 length: 15 residues. Looked up from germline, CDR1 is SGHNT and CDR2 is YYREEE (reference sequence). The CDR3 loop reads CASSQASGIYNEQFF. The CDR3, as DNA: TGTGCCAGCAGCCAAGCTAGCGGGATATACAATGAGCAGTTCTTC.

V usage is TRBV30 and J usage is TRBJ2-5; 11 bases are a match to TRBD2. The junction had 16 bases not matched to a gene; V was cut back by 2 bases and J by 5 bases. Germline V gene sequence: CDR1 GTSNPN, CDR2 SVGIG (reference sequence). The CDR3 runs 18 residues. Here the CDR3 reads CAWSPGGVAGGLGETQYF. The CDR3 region has the DNA TGTGCCTGGAGTCCGGGTGGAGTAGCGGGGGGGCTTGGGGAGACCCAGTACTTC.